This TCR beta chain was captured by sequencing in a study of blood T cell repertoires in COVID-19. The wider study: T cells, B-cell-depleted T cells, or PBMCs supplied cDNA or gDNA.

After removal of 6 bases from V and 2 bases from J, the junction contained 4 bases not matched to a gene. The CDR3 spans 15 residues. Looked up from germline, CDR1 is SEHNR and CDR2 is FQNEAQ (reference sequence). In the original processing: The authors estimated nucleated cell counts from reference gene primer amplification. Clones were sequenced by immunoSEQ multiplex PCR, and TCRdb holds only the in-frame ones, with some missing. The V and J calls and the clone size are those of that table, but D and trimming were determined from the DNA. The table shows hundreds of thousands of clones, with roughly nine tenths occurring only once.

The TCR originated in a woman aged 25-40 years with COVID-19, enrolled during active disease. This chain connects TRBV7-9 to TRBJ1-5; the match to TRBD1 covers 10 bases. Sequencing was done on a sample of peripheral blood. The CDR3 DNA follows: TGTGCCAGCAGTTATGGGACAGGGGGCAATCAGCCCCAGCATTTT. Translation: CASSYGTGGNQPQHF. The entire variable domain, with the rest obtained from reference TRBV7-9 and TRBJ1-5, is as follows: DTGVSQNPRHKITKRGQNVTFRCDPISEHNRLYWYRQTLGQGPEFLTYFQNEAQLEKSRLLSDRFSAERPKGSFSTLEIQRTEQGDSAMYLCASSYGTGGNQPQHFGDGTRLSIL.